The clone carrying this T cell receptor beta chain came up a few times. Its antigen is unidentified. Unmatched junction bases numbered 14, after V lost 0 bases and J lost 9 bases. The CDR3 totals 18 residues. The germline V gene has CDR1 MGHRA and CDR2 YSYEKL. This sample is part of a study of response to subunit inactivated influenza vaccine. MiXCR, applied by TCRdb to the RT-PCR reads, yields one record per CDR3 protein. The sample carries under 200,000 distinct CDR3 sequences, approximately 11% recorded once. Findings of the study overall: Authors proposed each seasonal influenza vaccination draws in few new T cells.

The TCR was taken from a man aged 50 to 59 who received an inactivated influenza vaccine. This sample comprised non-naive T cells sorted from PBMCs, obtained 45 days after vaccination. V gene TRBV4-1 combines with J gene TRBJ2-2, with 9 bases aligning to TRBD2. Here the CDR3 reads CASSQEWASGNFGRELFF. In DNA form, the CDR3 reads TGCGCCAGCAGCCAAGAGTGGGCTAGCGGGAATTTCGGTCGGGAGCTGTTTTTT.